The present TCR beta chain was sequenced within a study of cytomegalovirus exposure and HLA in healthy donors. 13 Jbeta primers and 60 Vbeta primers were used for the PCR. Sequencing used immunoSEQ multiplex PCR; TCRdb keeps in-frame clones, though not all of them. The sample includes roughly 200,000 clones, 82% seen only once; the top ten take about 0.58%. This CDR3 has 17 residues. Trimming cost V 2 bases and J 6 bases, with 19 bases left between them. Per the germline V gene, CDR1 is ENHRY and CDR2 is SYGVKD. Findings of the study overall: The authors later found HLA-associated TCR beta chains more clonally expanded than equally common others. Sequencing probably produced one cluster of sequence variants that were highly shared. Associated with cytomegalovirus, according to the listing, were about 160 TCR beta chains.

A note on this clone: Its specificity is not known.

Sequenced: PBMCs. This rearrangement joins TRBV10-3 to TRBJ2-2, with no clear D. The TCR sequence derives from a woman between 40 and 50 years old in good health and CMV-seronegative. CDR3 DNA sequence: TGTGCCATCAGTGAGCCCCTCTCCCTAGAAATATCCGGGGAGCTGTTTTTT. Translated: CAISEPLSLEISGELFF.